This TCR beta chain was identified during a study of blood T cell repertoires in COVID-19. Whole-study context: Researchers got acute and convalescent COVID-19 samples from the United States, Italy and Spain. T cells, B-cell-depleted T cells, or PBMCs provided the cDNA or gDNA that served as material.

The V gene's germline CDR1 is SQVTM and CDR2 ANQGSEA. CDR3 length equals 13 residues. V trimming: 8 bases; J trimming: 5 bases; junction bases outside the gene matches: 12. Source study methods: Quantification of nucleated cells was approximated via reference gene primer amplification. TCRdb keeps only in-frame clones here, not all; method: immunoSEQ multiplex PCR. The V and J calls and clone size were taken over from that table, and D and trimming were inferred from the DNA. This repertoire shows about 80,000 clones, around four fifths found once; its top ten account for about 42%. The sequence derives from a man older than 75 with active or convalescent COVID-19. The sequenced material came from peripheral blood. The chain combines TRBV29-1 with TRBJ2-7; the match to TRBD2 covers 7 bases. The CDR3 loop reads CSQSGGRYDEQYF. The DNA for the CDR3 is TGCAGCCAGAGCGGCGGGAGATATGACGAGCAGTACTTC.